This entry is about one T cell receptor (beta chain). What it binds is unknown. The data originate from a study of T cell repertoires in cytomegalovirus infection. MiXCR was run by TCRdb on the reads, yielding one entry per CDR3 protein. The sample has more than 300,000 distinct CDR3 sequences; roughly a third are singletons. The ends were cut back, 3 bases at V and 8 bases at J, with 15 bases in the middle. The CDR3 contains 14 residues. Germline V lookup: CDR1 SGHRS, CDR2 YFSETQ. This specimen was cultured PBMCs, taken from culture after CMV antigen stimulation. The V call is TRBV5-1, the J call TRBJ1-3; D is uncertain. The sequence came from a human donor in good health (CMV status not recorded). Some clones in this sample may be carry-over from other donors' samples. In nucleotides, the CDR3 is TGCGCCAGCAGCTCGAGAAGCCTTGGGGACACCATATATTTT. It codes for CASSSRSLGDTIYF.